The rows below give T cell receptor beta chains drawn from one sample of a study of Graves' ophthalmopathy and Graves' hyperthyroidism. TCRdb re-derived calls from the multiplex PCR reads in MiXCR, one entry per CDR3 protein. In the table there are 1 million to 1.3 million distinct CDR3 sequences, about 35% of which are singletons. Sequencing input: peripheral blood or thyroid tissue (not recorded which). The receptors here all came from an adult man with Graves' hyperthyroidism. Each CDR3 is given with its conserved first and last residue. A D gene is named only where the DNA matches it firmly. Rows give clone size only sometimes, using once, few, many, or a class for an expanded clone.

J gene	D gene	clone size	V gene	CDR3 DNA	CDR3 protein
TRBJ1-2	.	many	TRBV2	TGTGCCAGCAGCGCGCTCAGGGACACCTGGGAAGATGGCTACACCTTC	CASSALRDTWEDGYTF
TRBJ2-5	.	many	TRBV2	TGTGCCAGCGGGCGGGGGACCCAGTACTTC	CASGRGTQYF
TRBJ2-5	TRBD2	many	TRBV7-6	TGTGCCAGCAGCTTAGTCGGAGGGCGGGGGACCCAAGAGACCCAGTACTTC	CASSLVGGRGTQETQYF
TRBJ2-7	.	few	TRBV5-5	TGTGCCAGCAGCTTCGAAATTTACTACGAGCAGTACTTC	CASSFEIYYEQYF
TRBJ2-7	TRBD1	many	TRBV7-9	TGTGCCAGCAGCTTTACACAGGGGGTCGGCGAGCAGTACTTC	CASSFTQGVGEQYF
TRBJ2-5	.	many	TRBV7-9	TGTGCCATCCGGACAGACCAAGAGACCCAGTACTTC	CAIRTDQETQYF
TRBJ2-1	.	.	TRBV19	TGTGCCAGTAGTATATTGGGAGGACCGGGGTCAAATGAGCAGTTCTTC	CASSILGGPGSNEQFF
TRBJ2-5	.	many	TRBV7-9	TGTGCCAGCAGGGCGGGGCTCCAAGAGACCCAGTACTTC	CASRAGLQETQYF
TRBJ2-5	.	.	TRBV5-1	TGCGCCAACACTTCCACGGGGGCAGGGAAAGAGACCCAGTACTTC	CANTSTGAGKETQYF
TRBJ1-1	.	few	TRBV12-3/TRBV12-4	TGTGCCAGCAGACTAAGAGGGATAATCGGTGAAGCTTTCTTT	CASRLRGIIGEAFF
TRBJ1-5	TRBD1	.	TRBV9	TGTGCCAGCAGCGTTCAGGGGGGCACCAATCAGCCCCAGCATTTT	CASSVQGGTNQPQHF
TRBJ1-2	TRBD1	.	TRBV5-4	TGTGCCAGCAGCCGCGTCCAGGGGGCGCAACATGGCTACACCTTC	CASSRVQGAQHGYTF
TRBJ2-7	.	many	TRBV9	TGTGCCAGCAGCGTAGAACCGGGGGCAATCGAGCAGTACTTC	CASSVEPGAIEQYF
TRBJ2-7	.	.	TRBV5-1	TGCGCCAGCAGCCAAGGAGGGTACAGTCTGAGGGAGCAGTACTTC	CASSQGGYSLREQYF
TRBJ1-5	.	.	TRBV20-1	TGCAGTGCTCACAGCGAATATAGCAATCAGCCCCAGCATTTT	CSAHSEYSNQPQHF
TRBJ2-2	.	.	TRBV6-5	TGTGCCAGCAACTCGGTTGGGCCTCAAACCGGGGAGCTGTTTTTT	CASNSVGPQTGELFF
TRBJ2-7	.	many	TRBV29-1	TGCAGCGTTGTATTAAACAGGGTTGAGGAGCAGTACTTC	CSVVLNRVEEQYF
TRBJ1-1	TRBD1	many	TRBV24-1	TGTGCCACCAGTGATTCTGGCCGACAGGGGATTTACACTGAAGCTTTCTTT	CATSDSGRQGIYTEAFF
TRBJ2-2	.	.	TRBV6-9	TGTGCCAGCAGCCACCAACGTAACACCGGGGAGCTGTTTTTT	CASSHQRNTGELFF
TRBJ1-1	.	many	TRBV29-1	TGCAGCGTTGCCACGCCTGAAGCTTTCTTT	CSVATPEAFF
TRBJ2-3	.	many	TRBV20-1	TGCAGTGCTAGTCCGATAGGCACAGATACGCAGTATTTT	CSASPIGTDTQYF
TRBJ2-2	.	many	TRBV7-3	TGTGCCAGCAGCTATGACGGAAGGGAGCTGTTTTTT	CASSYDGRELFF
TRBJ1-6	TRBD1	many	TRBV15	TGTGCCACCAGCAGAGATGGACCAGGGGGCGACGCCGTTAATTCACCCCTCCACTTT	CATSRDGPGGDAVNSPLHF
TRBJ1-5	TRBD1	many	TRBV12-3/TRBV12-4	TGTGCCAGCTGTACTAACGGACAGGATGGGCCCCAGCATTTT	CASCTNGQDGPQHF
TRBJ2-7	TRBD1	.	TRBV10-3	TGTGCCATCAGTGAAAGGGGACAGGGGCACTACGAGCAGTACTTC	CAISERGQGHYEQYF
TRBJ2-2	TRBD1	.	TRBV7-2	TGTGCCAGCAGCCCCGGGACAGTGTCTTGGGGGGAGCTGTTTTTT	CASSPGTVSWGELFF
TRBJ1-5	.	.	TRBV6-1	TGTGCCAGCAGCCCGCAGAGGAAAGCCCAGCATTTT	CASSPQRKAQHF
TRBJ2-5	.	many	TRBV7-9	TGTGCCAGCAGCTTAGCGCTAAGGGGTCGAGAGACCCAGTACTTC	CASSLALRGRETQYF
TRBJ1-1	.	.	TRBV7-9	TGTGCCAGCAGTGGAGGGGTTCTGGCTTTCTTT	CASSGGVLAFF
TRBJ1-1	TRBD1	.	TRBV15	TGTGCCAGCAGCGCAGGGGGCAGGGAGTCGGATGAAGCTTTCTTT	CASSAGGRESDEAFF
TRBJ1-5	.	once	TRBV7-8	TGTGCCAGCAGCAAGGGAGTTTCAAATCAGCCCCAGCATTTT	CASSKGVSNQPQHF
TRBJ2-5	.	once	TRBV12-3/TRBV12-4	TGTGCCAGCAGTTCGGGGACGACGGGGACCCAGTACTTC	CASSSGTTGTQYF
TRBJ1-2	.	once	TRBV4-1	TGCGCCGGCACGGGGCTTGGGTCCGGTGGCTACACCTTC	CAGTGLGSGGYTF
TRBJ2-7	.	.	TRBV5-8	TGTGCCAGCAGCTTGATAGCCAGGACCTCCTACGAGCAGTACTTC	CASSLIARTSYEQYF
TRBJ2-7	.	.	TRBV7-8	TGTGCCAGCAGCCTTCCCGGGAGTGGGTTATACGAGCAGTACTTC	CASSLPGSGLYEQYF
TRBJ1-5	.	.	TRBV20-1	TGCAGTGCTAGAGTAGCAGGCTCAGCTAGCAATCAGCCCCAGCATTTT	CSARVAGSASNQPQHF
TRBJ2-5	.	.	TRBV6-5	TGTGCCAGCAGTTACCATAGGGATACTATAGAGACCCAGTACTTC	CASSYHRDTIETQYF
TRBJ1-2	TRBD1	.	TRBV25-1	TGTGCCAGCAGTGAGGGATCAGGGGGCTATGGCTACACCTTC	CASSEGSGGYGYTF
TRBJ2-5	TRBD1	.	TRBV20-1	TGCAGTGCTAGCGGACAGGGGCCGGGAGAGACCCAGTACTTC	CSASGQGPGETQYF
TRBJ2-3	.	.	TRBV12-3/TRBV12-4	TGTGCCAGCAGCCTAGTGGCTGGGAACACAGATACGCAGTATTTT	CASSLVAGNTDTQYF
TRBJ2-2	TRBD2	few	TRBV6-2/TRBV6-3	TGTGCCAGCAGTTACCCCACTAGCGGGAGAAGCGGGGAGCTGTTTTTT	CASSYPTSGRSGELFF
TRBJ2-7	TRBD1	many	TRBV20-1	TGCAGTGCTCTCGAGGGGGCCCGCTACGAGCAGTACTTC	CSALEGARYEQYF
TRBJ2-7	.	many	TRBV7-8	TGTGCCAGCAGCCCTTCGGGGGGGACAGCCTCCTACGAGCAGTACTTC	CASSPSGGTASYEQYF
TRBJ2-3	.	.	TRBV5-1	TGCGCCAGCAGTCCAGGGGATTCAAGCACAGATACGCAGTATTTT	CASSPGDSSTDTQYF
TRBJ1-2	.	.	TRBV10-2	TGCGCCAGCAGTGAGCCGGGCAGCCCTAACTATGGCTACACCTTC	CASSEPGSPNYGYTF
TRBJ2-5	.	.	TRBV20-1	TGCAGCGCCGCCCTCGGGACCCAGTACTTC	CSAALGTQYF
TRBJ1-4	.	few	TRBV6-5	TGTGCCAGCAGTAGGACAATCAATGAAAAACTGTTTTTT	CASSRTINEKLFF
TRBJ2-6	.	few	TRBV12-3/TRBV12-4	TGTGTCAGCAGTTCAGGGTCCGGGGCCAACGTCCTGACTTTC	CVSSSGSGANVLTF
TRBJ2-7	.	.	TRBV6-2/TRBV6-3	TGTGCCAGCAGTTACTCGATGCTTGAGCAGTACTTC	CASSYSMLEQYF
TRBJ2-7	.	once	TRBV7-9	TGTGCCAGCAGCTCCCCTAATCTAGGCGAGCAGTACTTC	CASSSPNLGEQYF
TRBJ1-1	.	many	TRBV12-3/TRBV12-4	TGTGCCAGCACCTACGGGGGCCGTGGGGCTTTCTTT	CASTYGGRGAFF
TRBJ2-5	TRBD2	many	TRBV7-6	TGTGCCAGCAGCCGTCCCGGGACTAGCGGGAATCCCTCCCAAGAGACCCAGTACTTC	CASSRPGTSGNPSQETQYF
TRBJ1-1	TRBD1	.	TRBV5-8	TGTGCCAGCAGGGAGGGACAGGGTGCGTCCCCGGGAGCTTTCTTT	CASREGQGASPGAFF
TRBJ2-5	.	.	TRBV20-1	TGCATCCCTACCGAGGGGGGGTGGCCCCCTCCCCAAGAGACCCAGTACTTC	CIPTEGGWPPPQETQYF
TRBJ2-2	.	many	TRBV15	TGTGCCACCAGCAGGACAGTCGCGAACACCGGGGAGCTGTTTTTT	CATSRTVANTGELFF
TRBJ1-2	.	.	TRBV28	TGTGCCAGCAGTTTATGGACAGATGGCTACACCTTC	CASSLWTDGYTF
TRBJ1-1	.	.	TRBV15	TGTGCCACCAGCAGAGATCCGGGGCCAATGTCTGGGAACACTGAAGCTTTCTTT	CATSRDPGPMSGNTEAFF
TRBJ1-4	.	many	TRBV7-9	TGTGCCAGCAGCTCCCGGTCTGCGACTAATGAAAAACTGTTTTTT	CASSSRSATNEKLFF
TRBJ1-6	TRBD1	.	TRBV10-3	TGTGCCAGCAGTTACGCCTTAGGGACAGAAAAAAGATCACCCCTCCACTTT	CASSYALGTEKRSPLHF